This passage covers 30 T cell receptor beta chains from one sample sequenced in a study of shared clonotypes between healthy human individuals. The protocol was immunoSEQ multiplex PCR, while the TCRdb copy is restricted to in-frame clones and leaves out a portion. Of around 700,000 clones in the sample, more than 70% are singletons; the top ten hold 1.5% to 2%. The sequencing sample was made of memory CD4+ T cells sorted from blood. Sample subset: CD45RA-negative fraction. Receptors were obtained from a woman in her twenties or thirties in good health.

The chain uses TRBV6-5 and TRBJ1-1; possible D gene TRBD1, 5 bases. The CDR3 length is 12 residues. V dropped 5 bases and J dropped 9 bases, with 13 bases sitting between them. Germline-derived CDR1 and CDR2 are MNHEY and SVGAGI. The CDR3 region has the DNA TGTGCCAGCAGTGCCCCAGGGAGGCAAGCTTTCTTT. Encoded protein: CASSAPGRQAFF.

This clone has only a few counts. Distinct nucleotide sequences in the sample also encode this CDR3. J is TRBJ2-7 and V is TRBV27, with 7 nucleotides matching TRBD2. Trimming took 5 bases from V and 2 from J; bases not matched to a gene: 9. This CDR3 has 15 amino acids. Germline V gene lookup returns CDR1 MNHEY and CDR2 SMNVEV (reference sequence). CDR3 residues: CASSPRASGPYEQYF. DNA for the CDR3: TGTGCCAGCAGTCCCAGGGCTAGCGGCCCCTACGAGCAGTACTTC.

The chain links TRBV9 to TRBJ2-1, with 14 bases that match TRBD2. V was clipped by 0 bases and J by 0 bases; unmatched bases: 2. This CDR3 comprises 18 residues. CDR1 SGDLS and CDR2 YYNGEE come from the germline V gene. The CDR3 coding sequence is TGTGCCAGCAGCGTAGGGACTAGCGGGAGGCGCTCCTACAATGAGCAGTTCTTC. This codes for CASSVGTSGRRSYNEQFF.

V usage is TRBV11-2 and J usage is TRBJ2-2; 8 positions match TRBD2. In germline, CDR1 is SGHAT, CDR2 FQNNGV. The CDR3 contains 16 residues. V lost 1 base and J lost 2; bases outside the gene matches: 3. The CDR3 DNA is TGTGCCAGCAGCTTAGGGACTAGCCGAAACACCGGGGAGCTGTTTTTT. This gives the protein CASSLGTSRNTGELFF.

The chain has TRBV29-1 and TRBJ2-1; D is uncertain. The V and J ends lost 0 bases and 10 bases respectively, with 13 bases between them. The germline V gene encodes CDR1 SQVTM and CDR2 ANQGSEA. The CDR3 is 13 residues long. This CDR3 is CSVEDQVNLEQFF. CDR3 DNA: TGCAGCGTTGAAGATCAGGTAAACCTAGAGCAGTTCTTC.

The chain is built from TRBV19 and TRBJ1-1; 7 nucleotides line up with TRBD1. J was trimmed by 0 bases and V by 4 bases; bases with no gene match: 5. Germline CDR1 LNHDA, CDR2 SQIVND (reference sequence). The CDR3 runs to 15 residues. In DNA form, the CDR3 reads TGTGCCAGTAGTACCAGACAGGGCTTGAACACTGAAGCTTTCTTT. This gives the protein CASSTRQGLNTEAFF.

For the CDR3, the DNA is TGTGCCAGCAGCTCGACAACCCCAGGACAGCCCCAGCATTTT. It yields the protein CASSSTTPGQPQHF. The gene calls are TRBV7-8 and TRBJ1-5; D unclear. There are 14 residues in the CDR3. V was clipped by 4 bases and J by 7 bases, with 14 bases between them. The germline gives CDR1 SGHVS, CDR2 FQNEAQ.

The rearrangement uses TRBV5-6 and TRBJ1-2; no clear D gene. The V and J ends lost 1 base and 5 bases respectively, with 12 bases between them. CDR1 is SGHDT, CDR2 YYEEEE, per germline. The CDR3 extends over 14 amino acids. Written as DNA, the CDR3 is TGTGCCAGCAGCTTGTTACAGTCTCCTTATGGCTACACCTTC. Its translation is CASSLLQSPYGYTF.

The chain carries TRBV6-1 and TRBJ2-7; TRBD1 is a possible D gene (6 bases). Germline V gene data show CDR1 as MNHNS and CDR2 as SASEGT. This CDR3 contains 13 residues. The V gene lost 8 bases and the J gene lost 3 bases, with 14 bases spanning the gap. The CDR3 spells CASRRQEIYEQYF. The CDR3 region has the DNA TGTGCCAGCCGCAGACAGGAGATCTACGAGCAGTACTTC.

This chain joins TRBV4-1 and TRBJ2-5; 9 bases align to TRBD2. The assigned J gene may be wrong: the sequence end matches TRBJ2-7 better. Germline CDR1 is MGHRA and CDR2 is YSYEKL. This CDR3 has 17 amino acids. CDR3 region: CASSQVDLGLATYEQYF. In DNA, the CDR3 is TGCGCCAGCAGCCAAGTAGATTTGGGACTAGCCACCTACGAGCAGTACTTC.

This chain connects TRBV5-1 to TRBJ2-2; 10 positions agree with TRBD2. Unmatched junction bases numbered 7, after V lost 1 base and J lost 7 bases. The CDR3 sequence is 16 residues long. Germline CDR1 is SGHRS and CDR2 is YFSETQ. Here the CDR3 reads CASSLTSGTAGGELFF. CDR3 DNA sequence: TGCGCCAGCAGCTTGACTAGCGGGACCGCCGGCGGGGAGCTGTTTTTT.

The rearrangement uses TRBV10-1 and TRBJ2-2, with unresolved D. The germline gives CDR1 WNHNN, CDR2 SYGVQD (reference sequence). Trimming left V 6 bases short and J 2 bases short, with 1 base between. This CDR3 contains 11 residues. CDR3 in DNA: TGCGCCAGCAGAAACACCGGGGAGCTGTTTTTT. Residues: CASRNTGELFF.

The chain has TRBV2 and TRBJ2-7, with 13 nucleotides matching TRBD2. The CDR3 is 14 amino acids. V dropped 4 bases and J dropped 7; count of bases not matched to a gene: 4. Germline V gene lookup returns CDR1 SNHLY and CDR2 FYNNEI. CDR3 DNA sequence: TGTGCCAGCAGTGTCACTAGCGGGAGGGGTGAGCAGTACTTC. The encoded protein is CASSVTSGRGEQYF. The full variable domain, its missing parts supplied by reference TRBV2 and TRBJ2-7, is EPEVTQTPSHQVTQMGQEVILRCVPISNHLYFYWYRQILGQKVEFLVSFYNNEISEKSEIFDDQFSVERPDGSNFTLKIRSTKLEDSAMYFCASSVTSGRGEQYFGPGTRLTVT.

This clone was seen repeatedly, ten times or more. The V gene is TRBV28, the J gene TRBJ2-2; 10 positions match TRBD2. Germline CDR1 reads MDHEN; CDR2 reads SYDVKM. This CDR3 is built from 15 residues. V shed 8 bases and J 7 bases; nucleotides not matched to a gene: 10. The CDR3 sequence is CASATSGKRFGELFF. CDR3 sequence (DNA): TGTGCCAGCGCCACTAGCGGGAAGAGGTTCGGGGAGCTGTTTTTT.

This clone was seen a few times. This chain links TRBV5-6 with TRBJ1-5, with a possible D match to TRBD1 (6 bases). This CDR3 contains 13 residues. Trimming pared 4 bases from V and 1 base from J, leaving 6 bases between. The germline V gene has CDR1 SGHDT and CDR2 YYEEEE. This CDR3 reads CASSRGSNQPQHF. In DNA form, the CDR3 reads TGTGCCAGCAGCAGGGGGAGCAATCAGCCCCAGCATTTT.

The chain has TRBV28 and TRBJ1-3; D unclear. V lost 3 bases, J lost 4 bases, and 10 bases lay in between. Per the germline V gene, CDR1 is MDHEN and CDR2 is SYDVKM. The CDR3 contains 14 residues. Here the CDR3 DNA reads TGTGCCAGCAGTTTGGGCAGGCGCGGAAACACCATATATTTT. Protein product: CASSLGRRGNTIYF.

The chain couples TRBV30 to TRBJ2-4, with D perhaps assigned TRBD1 or TRBD2 (5 bases each). V gave up 3 bases and J gave up 0 bases, with 12 bases separating them. From germline, CDR1 is GTSNPN and CDR2 SVGIG (reference sequence). The CDR3 totals 15 residues. The CDR3 region is CAWSHGTLAKNIQYF. Here the CDR3 DNA reads TGTGCCTGGAGCCATGGGACCCTAGCCAAAAACATTCAGTACTTC. Full variable domain (rest looked up from reference TRBV30 and TRBJ2-4): SQTIHQWPATLVQPVGSPLSLECTVEGTSNPNLYWYRQAAGRGLQLLFYSVGIGQISSEVPQNLSASRPQDRQFILSSKKLLLSDSGFYLCAWSHGTLAKNIQYFGAGTRLSVL.

This clone has a handful of counts. The genes are TRBV11-1 and TRBJ2-1, with a tentative D call TRBD1 (6 bases). The CDR3 has 13 residues. The germline V gene encodes CDR1 SGHAT and CDR2 FQDESV (reference sequence). V was pared by 3 bases and J by 9 bases, with 12 bases between. CDR3 in amino acids: CASSFTSQGEQFF. As DNA, the CDR3 is TGTGCCAGCAGCTTTACGTCACAGGGTGAGCAGTTCTTC.

The V gene is TRBV28, the J gene TRBJ1-5, with TRBD1 matching 7 bases. V shed 7 bases, J shed 7 bases, and the junction held 13 bases outside the gene matches. The V gene's germline CDR1 is MDHEN and CDR2 SYDVKM. The CDR3 is 15 amino acids. The CDR3 bases are TGTGCCAGCACCAAATCCCGACAGGGATGGCAGCCCCAGCATTTT. Protein product: CASTKSRQGWQPQHF.

This chain links TRBV6-6 with TRBJ1-5, with TRBD1 matching 9 bases. This CDR3 has 15 amino acids. Trimming took 2 bases from V and 3 from J; bases not matched to a gene: 2. Germline V gene sequence: CDR1 MNHNY, CDR2 SVGAGI (reference sequence). CDR3 sequence reads: CASSYGQGYNQPQHF. The DNA of the CDR3 is TGTGCCAGCAGTTACGGACAGGGGTACAATCAGCCCCAGCATTTT.

The chain recombines TRBV19 with TRBJ2-1; 14 nucleotides align to TRBD2. The V and J ends lost 4 bases and 7 bases, in that order; junction bases with no gene match: 0. This CDR3 comprises 14 residues. The germline V gene encodes CDR1 LNHDA and CDR2 SQIVND (reference sequence). This CDR3 is CASSRLAGGNEQFF. CDR3 nucleotides: TGTGCCAGTAGTAGACTAGCGGGAGGGAATGAGCAGTTCTTC.

This clone occurred a few times. V usage is TRBV6-5 and J usage is TRBJ1-5, with 9 bases that match TRBD1. The germline gives CDR1 MNHEY, CDR2 SVGAGI. The CDR3 runs 14 residues. V lost 5 bases to trimming and J lost 8 bases; unmatched junction nucleotides: 7. This chain's CDR3 is CASSRDRGYEPQHF. CDR3 nucleotide sequence: TGTGCCAGCAGTCGCGACAGGGGGTACGAGCCCCAGCATTTT.

V and J are TRBV5-1 and TRBJ2-6; D is perhaps TRBD1 (6 bases). Per germline, CDR1 SGHRS and CDR2 YFSETQ. Trimming pared 4 bases from V and 3 bases from J, leaving 20 bases between. The CDR3 runs to 18 residues. For the CDR3, the DNA is TGCGCCAGCAGCCCCGGACAGCTACGCTGGAATGGGGCCAACGTCCTGACTTTC. Amino acids: CASSPGQLRWNGANVLTF.

This chain links TRBV6-1 with TRBJ1-1; D is unclear. Germline-derived CDR1 and CDR2 are MNHNS and SASEGT. The V end was cut by 7 bases, the J end by 10 bases, with 16 bases between. The CDR3 covers 12 residues. The CDR3 sequence is CASMRQAARAFF. CDR3 nucleotide sequence: TGTGCCAGCATGCGTCAGGCGGCGAGAGCTTTCTTT.

The J gene is TRBJ2-7, the V gene TRBV7-8; D remains ambiguous. The CDR3 spans 14 residues. The V end was cut by 5 bases, the J end by 3 bases, with 14 bases between. The germline gives CDR1 SGHVS, CDR2 FQNEAQ. The DNA for the CDR3 is TGTGCCAGCAGCAAGGATCTATTGAACTACGAGCAGTACTTC. It is translated as CASSKDLLNYEQYF.

J is TRBJ1-2 and V is TRBV27; 8 positions agree with TRBD1. There are 14 residues in the CDR3. The V gene's germline CDR1 is MNHEY and CDR2 SMNVEV (reference sequence). V lost 4 bases to trimming and J lost 4 bases; unmatched junction nucleotides: 5. CDR3: CASSWTGTGYGYTF. The CDR3, as DNA: TGTGCCAGCAGTTGGACAGGGACGGGCTATGGCTACACCTTC.

This clone was counted a single time. The chain combines TRBV5-1 with TRBJ2-3; D is possibly TRBD1 or TRBD2 (5 bases each). Trimming left V 1 base short and J 4 bases short, with 19 bases between. Germline V CDR1 and CDR2: SGHRS, YFSETQ. CDR3 length: 17 residues. The CDR3 bases are TGCGCCAGCAGCTTGCCGCTATGGGTCAGGGACGCAGATACGCAGTATTTT. It translates to CASSLPLWVRDADTQYF.

V usage is TRBV6-5 and J usage is TRBJ2-5; 7 bases agree with TRBD1. Trimming removed 6 bases from V and 2 bases from J; junction bases left unmatched: 6. CDR3 length equals 14 residues. The germline CDR1 and CDR2 sequences are MNHEY and SVGAGI. This CDR3 reads CASRMTGNQETQYF. CDR3 bases: TGTGCCAGCAGGATGACAGGGAATCAAGAGACCCAGTACTTC.

The chain couples TRBV2 to TRBJ2-1; D is undetermined. CDR3 length: 13 amino acids. V lost 5 bases and J lost 7, with 12 bases in between. Per germline, CDR1 SNHLY and CDR2 FYNNEI. CDR3 nucleotide sequence: TGTGCCAGCAGTCGCCCTTCCTGGAATGAGCAGTTCTTC. Translation gives CASSRPSWNEQFF.

The V gene is TRBV27, the J gene TRBJ2-7, with D possibly matching TRBD1 (6 bases). CDR1 and CDR2 from the germline V gene are MNHEY and SMNVEV (reference sequence). This CDR3 comprises 16 residues. Trimming pared 4 bases from V and 5 bases from J, leaving 21 bases between. The DNA for the CDR3 is TGTGCCAGCAGTTCCTCTGCAGGGGTGGCCTTCGACGAGCAGTACTTC. As protein: CASSSSAGVAFDEQYF.